Described below is a single TCR beta chain sequence and its context. Its antigen is still unknown. The junction does not match germline at one end; this may be a read error. Treatment noted: oral pan-JAK inhibitor, 5-10 mg twice daily. This CDR3 spans 13 amino acids. Looked up from germline, CDR1 is SGHAT and CDR2 is FQNNGV. The sample belongs to a study of CD8+ T cells in alopecia areata. Findings and limits, study-wide: Tofacitinib significantly decreased scalp clonality and expanded CD8+ clones among top 100. Persistence during tofacitinib was seen for many expanded lesional clones in scalp and blood.

cDNA prepared by RNA extraction and subsequent reverse transcription served as the template for sequencing. Sequenced by immunoSEQ multiplex PCR; TCRdb stores in-frame clones only, minus some. The profile shows under 250,000 clones, over 60% of them singletons. Here the sequenced sample was CD4+ T cells sorted from blood, taken between weeks 43 and 45, from a patient treated with tofacitinib. The chain uses TRBV11-2 and TRBJ1-2; 8 bases match TRBD1. The receptor comes from a human donor with alopecia areata. In DNA, the CDR3 is TGTGCCAGCAGCATAGACAGGGGCTATGGCTACACCTTC. It translates to CASSIDRGYGYTF.